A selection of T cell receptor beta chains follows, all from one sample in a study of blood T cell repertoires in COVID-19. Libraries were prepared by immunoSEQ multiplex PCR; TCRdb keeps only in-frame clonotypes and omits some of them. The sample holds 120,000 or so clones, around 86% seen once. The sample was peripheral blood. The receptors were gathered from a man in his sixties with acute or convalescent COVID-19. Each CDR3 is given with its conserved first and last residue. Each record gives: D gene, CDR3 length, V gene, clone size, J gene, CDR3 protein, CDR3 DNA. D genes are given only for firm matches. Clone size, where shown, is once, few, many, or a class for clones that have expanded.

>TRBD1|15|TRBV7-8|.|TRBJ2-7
CASSFGTGGTYEQYF
TGTGCCAGCAGCTTCGGGACAGGGGGGACCTACGAGCAGTACTTC
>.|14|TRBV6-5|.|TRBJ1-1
CASSSITVNTEAFF
TGTGCCAGCAGTTCAATAACAGTGAACACTGAAGCTTTCTTT
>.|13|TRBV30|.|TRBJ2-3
CAWSNRVSDTQYF
TGTGCCTGGAGTAACAGGGTCTCAGATACGCAGTATTTT
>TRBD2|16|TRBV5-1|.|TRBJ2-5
CASSGNLAGPQETQYF
TGCGCCAGCAGCGGAAATCTAGCGGGTCCGCAAGAGACCCAGTACTTC
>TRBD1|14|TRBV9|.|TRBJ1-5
CASSVTGAGQPQHF
TGTGCCAGCAGCGTAACAGGGGCGGGTCAGCCCCAGCATTTT
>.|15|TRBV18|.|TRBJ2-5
CASSPLTVNQETQYF
TGTGCCAGCTCACCACTGACAGTGAACCAAGAGACCCAGTACTTC
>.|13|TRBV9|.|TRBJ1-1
CASSVSVIGQAFF
TGTGCCAGCAGCGTTTCGGTGATTGGGCAAGCTTTCTTT
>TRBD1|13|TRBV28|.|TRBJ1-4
CASSLRTGGELFF
TGTGCCAGCAGTTTACGGACAGGGGGCGAACTGTTTTTT
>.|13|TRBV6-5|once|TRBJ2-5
CASGSRGLETQYF
TGTGCCAGCGGGAGCAGGGGCCTAGAGACCCAGTACTTC
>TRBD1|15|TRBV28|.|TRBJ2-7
CASSPLDGTAYEQYF
TGTGCCAGCAGTCCCTTGGACGGGACAGCCTACGAGCAGTACTTC
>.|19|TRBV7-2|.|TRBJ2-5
CASSLGPPRQGLYQETQYF
TGTGCCAGCAGCTTAGGGCCCCCTAGGCAGGGCCTATACCAAGAGACCCAGTACTTC
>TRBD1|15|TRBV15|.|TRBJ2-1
CATSTEGASYNEQFF
TGTGCCACCAGCACCGAGGGGGCCTCCTACAATGAGCAGTTCTTC
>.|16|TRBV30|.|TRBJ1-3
CAWSLGSGRAGNTIYF
TGTGCCTGGAGCCTGGGCAGCGGGAGAGCTGGAAACACCATATATTTT
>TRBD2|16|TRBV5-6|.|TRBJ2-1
CASSLRTSGFDNEQFF
TGTGCCAGCAGCTTAAGGACTAGCGGTTTCGACAATGAGCAGTTCTTC
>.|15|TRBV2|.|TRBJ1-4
CASRAQGLRLEKLFF
TGTGCCAGCAGGGCACAGGGTTTGAGGTTAGAAAAACTGTTTTTT
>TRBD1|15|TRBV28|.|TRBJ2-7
CASSSTGVRQYEQYF
TGTGCCAGCAGTTCTACAGGGGTGAGGCAGTACGAGCAGTACTTC
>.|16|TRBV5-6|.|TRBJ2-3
CASSLRAGIGTDTQYF
TGTGCCAGCAGCTTGAGGGCAGGGATTGGCACAGATACGCAGTATTTT
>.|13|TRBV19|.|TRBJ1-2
CASSIGGDYGYTF
TGTGCCAGTAGTATAGGGGGCGACTATGGCTACACCTTC
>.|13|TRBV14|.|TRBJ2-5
CASSRPSEETQYF
TGTGCCAGCAGCCGTCCCTCGGAAGAGACCCAGTACTTC
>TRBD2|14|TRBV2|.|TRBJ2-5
CASSQREEWETQYF
TGTGCCAGCAGTCAGCGGGAAGAATGGGAGACCCAGTACTTC
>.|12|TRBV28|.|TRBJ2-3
CASTTATNTQYF
TGTGCCAGCACTACCGCCACGAATACGCAGTATTTT
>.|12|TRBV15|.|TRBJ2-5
CATSRGAETQYF
TGTGCCACCAGCAGAGGAGCGGAGACCCAGTACTTC
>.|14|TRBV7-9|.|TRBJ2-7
CASSLTGSISEQYF
TGTGCCAGCAGCCTCACAGGGAGTATCTCCGAGCAGTACTTC
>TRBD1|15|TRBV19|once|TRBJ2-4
CASSHLPTGLDIQYF
TGTGCCAGTAGTCACCTCCCGACAGGGTTGGACATTCAGTACTTC
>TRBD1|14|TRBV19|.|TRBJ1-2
CASRADRARRGYTF
TGTGCCAGTAGGGCGGACAGGGCCAGGCGTGGCTACACCTTC
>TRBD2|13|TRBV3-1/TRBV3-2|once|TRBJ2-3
CASMPGGTDTQYF
TGTGCCAGTATGCCGGGGGGGACAGATACGCAGTATTTT
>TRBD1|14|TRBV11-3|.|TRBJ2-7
CASSFKGAHHEQYF
TGTGCCAGCAGCTTCAAGGGGGCGCACCACGAGCAGTACTTC
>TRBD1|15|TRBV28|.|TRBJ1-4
CASSLRGRLNEKLFF
TGTGCCAGCAGTTTAAGGGGGCGGTTGAATGAAAAACTGTTTTTT
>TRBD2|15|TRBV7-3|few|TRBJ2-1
CASSFLVAGQNEQFF
TGTGCCAGCAGCTTTCTGGTAGCGGGCCAGAATGAGCAGTTCTTC
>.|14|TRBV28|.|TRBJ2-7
CASTLAGNSYEQYF
TGTGCCAGCACCCTGGCGGGGAACTCCTACGAGCAGTACTTC
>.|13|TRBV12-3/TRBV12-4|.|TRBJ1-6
CASGGTNNSPLHF
TGTGCCAGCGGGGGGACCAACAATTCACCCCTCCACTTT
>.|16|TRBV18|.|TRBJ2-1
CASSPRRDNVGVEQFF
TGTGCCAGCTCACCTCGCCGGGATAACGTTGGGGTTGAGCAGTTCTTC
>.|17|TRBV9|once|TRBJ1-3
CASSVFGSGGAGNTIYF
TGTGCCAGCAGCGTTTTTGGATCCGGAGGAGCTGGAAACACCATATATTTT
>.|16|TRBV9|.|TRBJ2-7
CASSVGTGSGYYEQYF
TGTGCCAGCAGCGTAGGTACGGGTAGCGGATACTACGAGCAGTACTTC
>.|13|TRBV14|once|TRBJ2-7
CASSQDLRGEQYF
TGTGCCAGCAGCCAAGATCTCCGGGGCGAGCAGTACTTC
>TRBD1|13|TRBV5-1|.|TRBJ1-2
CASSFEQGNGYTF
TGCGCCAGCAGCTTCGAACAGGGGAATGGCTACACCTTC
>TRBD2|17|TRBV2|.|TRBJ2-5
CASGKGLAGQDQETQYF
TGTGCCAGCGGTAAGGGACTAGCGGGCCAAGACCAAGAGACCCAGTACTTC
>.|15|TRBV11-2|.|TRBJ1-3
CASSFLGSSGNTIYF
TGTGCCAGCAGCTTCTTAGGGAGCTCTGGAAACACCATATATTTT
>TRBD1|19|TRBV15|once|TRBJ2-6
CATSSRTGDTYSGANVLTF
TGTGCCACCAGCAGCCGGACAGGGGACACTTACTCTGGGGCCAACGTCCTGACTTTC
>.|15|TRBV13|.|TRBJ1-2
CASSLGTARGGGYTF
TGTGCCAGCAGCTTGGGAACAGCGAGGGGGGGCGGCTACACCTTC
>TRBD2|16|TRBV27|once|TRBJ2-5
CASSLQTSGRQETQYF
TGTGCCAGCAGTTTACAGACTAGCGGGAGGCAAGAGACCCAGTACTTC
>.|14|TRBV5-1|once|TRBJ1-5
CASSLGQINQPQHF
TGCGCCAGCAGCTTGGGACAGATCAATCAGCCCCAGCATTTT
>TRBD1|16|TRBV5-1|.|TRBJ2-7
CASSPQLAGGSYEQYF
TGCGCCAGCAGCCCGCAGCTGGCAGGGGGCTCCTACGAGCAGTACTTC
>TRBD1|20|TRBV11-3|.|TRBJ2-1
CASSPRATIEGQGVYNEQFF
TGTGCCAGCAGCCCGCGGGCCACTATTGAGGGACAGGGAGTTTACAATGAGCAGTTCTTC
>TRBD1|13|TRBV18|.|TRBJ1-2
CASDQGTAYGYTF
TGTGCCAGTGACCAAGGGACAGCCTATGGCTACACCTTC
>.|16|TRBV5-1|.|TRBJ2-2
CASSLAGQGYTGELFF
TGCGCCAGCAGCTTGGCCGGTCAGGGGTACACCGGGGAGCTGTTTTTT
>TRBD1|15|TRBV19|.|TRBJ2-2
CASSIWDRITGELFF
TGTGCCAGTAGTATATGGGACAGGATAACCGGGGAGCTGTTTTTT
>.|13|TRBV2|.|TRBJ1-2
CASRSSGNYGYTF
TGTGCCAGCAGGTCCTCAGGCAACTATGGCTACACCTTC
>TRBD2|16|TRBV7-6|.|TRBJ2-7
CASSSRPGLATAPQYF
TGTGCCAGCAGCTCCCGCCCGGGACTAGCGACGGCCCCGCAGTACTTC
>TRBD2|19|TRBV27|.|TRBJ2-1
CASSRLLGPRTSGMNEQFF
TGTGCCAGCAGTCGTCTCCTCGGACCCAGGACTAGCGGGATGAATGAGCAGTTCTTC
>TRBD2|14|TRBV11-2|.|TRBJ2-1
CASSLTSGYNEQFF
TGTGCCAGCAGCTTGACTAGCGGTTACAATGAGCAGTTCTTC
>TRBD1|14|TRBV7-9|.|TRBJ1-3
CASSFRGRGNTIYF
TGTGCCAGCAGCTTCAGGGGGCGAGGAAACACCATATATTTT
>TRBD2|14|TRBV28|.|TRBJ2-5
CASSPFSGKETQYF
TGTGCCAGCAGCCCTTTTAGCGGGAAAGAGACCCAGTACTTC
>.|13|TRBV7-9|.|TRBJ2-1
CASSRLVSDEQFF
TGTGCCAGCAGTCGATTAGTTAGCGATGAGCAGTTCTTC
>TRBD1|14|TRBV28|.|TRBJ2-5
CASSSGQGAETQYF
TGTGCCAGCAGTTCCGGACAGGGGGCGGAGACCCAGTACTTC
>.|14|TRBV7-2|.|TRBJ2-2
CASSLVANTGELFF
TGTGCCAGCAGCTTAGTCGCGAACACCGGGGAGCTGTTTTTT
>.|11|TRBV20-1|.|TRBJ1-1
CSASAYTEAFF
TGCAGTGCTAGTGCGTACACTGAAGCTTTCTTT
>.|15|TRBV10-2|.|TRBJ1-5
CASGWVGRSNQPQHF
TGCGCCAGCGGGTGGGTGGGCAGGAGCAATCAGCCCCAGCATTTT